This T cell receptor beta chain was documented in a study of blood T cell repertoires in COVID-19. Study background: Sources were T cells, B-cell-depleted T cells, or PBMCs; the material itself was cDNA or gDNA.

Method: immunoSEQ multiplex PCR; TCRdb's copy keeps in-frame clones and lacks some. The table has about 150,000 clones, 80% to 85% seen once. The CDR3 covers 14 residues. Trimming cost V 2 bases and J 1 base, with 7 bases left between them. The germline V gene encodes CDR1 LNHDA and CDR2 SQIVND (reference sequence). The source is a woman aged 60 to 75 with active or convalescent COVID-19. The chain couples TRBV19 to TRBJ2-3; D might be TRBD2 (6 bases). The sequencing sample was made of peripheral blood. The CDR3 coding sequence is TGTGCCAGTAGTATAACGGGAGGCACAGATACGCAGTATTTT. Translating it yields CASSITGGTDTQYF.